This is a list of T cell receptor beta chains from one sample in a study of blood T cell repertoires in COVID-19. Sequencing used immunoSEQ multiplex PCR; TCRdb keeps in-frame clones, though not all of them. The repertoire includes 200,000 or so clones, 70% to 90% of them detected once, and approximately 5% sits in the top ten. Sequences were obtained from peripheral blood. The receptors originated from a woman in her seventies with active or convalescent COVID-19. The CDR3 runs from the conserved cysteine through the conserved F or W. D genes are given only for firm matches. Expanded clones get a size class; other rows say once, few or many, or leave the size out.

>.|TRBJ2-3|.|TRBV7-9
TGTGCCAGCAGAGCGGACCTCACAGATACGCAGTATTTT
CASRADLTDTQYF
>TRBD1|TRBJ2-1|.|TRBV27
TGTGCCAGCAGTCCCCGGACAGGGGGCGCGGGAAATGAGCAGTTCTTC
CASSPRTGGAGNEQFF
>.|TRBJ1-1|.|TRBV19
TGTGCCAGTAGTATAGGGGACACGTCTGAAGCTTTCTTT
CASSIGDTSEAFF
>TRBD1|TRBJ1-2|.|TRBV24-1
TGTGCCACCAGTGATTCAAAGGGGGCACTTAGCTATGGCTACACCTTC
CATSDSKGALSYGYTF
>.|TRBJ1-1|once|TRBV19
TGTGCCAGTAGTATAGATCGGGGCACTGAAGCTTTCTTT
CASSIDRGTEAFF
>TRBD1|TRBJ1-1|.|TRBV16
TGTGCCAGCAGCACCTGGACAGGGAGAAACACTGAAGCTTTCTTT
CASSTWTGRNTEAFF
>.|TRBJ1-1|.|TRBV7-3
TGTGCCAGCAGCTTATCAGGGAACACTGAAGCTTTCTTT
CASSLSGNTEAFF
>.|TRBJ2-7|.|TRBV12-3/TRBV12-4
TGTGCCAGCAGTTTTGAGGGTGTCGAGCAGTACTTC
CASSFEGVEQYF
>.|TRBJ1-1|.|TRBV11-3
TGTGCCAGCAGCCGGGGGGGGCACACTGAAGCTTTCTTT
CASSRGGHTEAFF
>TRBD1|TRBJ1-6|.|TRBV5-4
TGTGCCAGCAGCCGTGACAGGGTAAATTCACCCCTCCACTTT
CASSRDRVNSPLHF
>TRBD1|TRBJ2-7|.|TRBV2
TGTGCCAGCTCCCCGGGAGGGACAGGGGTGTACTACGAGCAGTACTTC
CASSPGGTGVYYEQYF
>TRBD1|TRBJ1-6|.|TRBV5-5
TGTGCCAGTAACCGGGACAGGGGTAATTCACCCCTCCACTTT
CASNRDRGNSPLHF
>TRBD1|TRBJ2-3|.|TRBV12-5
TGTGCTAGTGTCCTACGGGACAGGGGGCCCTTTACGCAGTATTTT
CASVLRDRGPFTQYF
>.|TRBJ2-7|.|TRBV19
TGTGCCAGTAGTATGGGTACGGGTTACGAGCAGTACTTC
CASSMGTGYEQYF
>TRBD1|TRBJ1-1|.|TRBV6-5
TGTGCCAGCAGTTACGGGACAGGGGGCGAAGCTTTCTTT
CASSYGTGGEAFF
>TRBD2|TRBJ2-1|.|TRBV19
TGTGCCAGTAGTCCCCTAGCGGACACCTACAATGAGCAGTTCTTC
CASSPLADTYNEQFF
>TRBD2|TRBJ2-3|few|TRBV7-9
TGTGCCAGCAGCGAGGGGAGGGGAGATACGCAGTATTTT
CASSEGRGDTQYF
>.|TRBJ1-3|.|TRBV11-2
TGTGCCAGCAGCTTATGGGCAGATGGAAACACCATATATTTT
CASSLWADGNTIYF
>.|TRBJ1-5|.|TRBV12-3/TRBV12-4
TGTGCCAGCACTACGGTCAGGAATCAGCCCCAGCATTTT
CASTTVRNQPQHF
>.|TRBJ2-3|.|TRBV9
TGTGCCAGCAGCCCACCTTATGGCGGTTCCACAGATACGCAGTATTTT
CASSPPYGGSTDTQYF
>.|TRBJ1-5|once|TRBV7-9
TGTGCCAGCAGCTTGGGAGGGGATCAGCCCCAGCATTTT
CASSLGGDQPQHF
>TRBD1|TRBJ2-6|.|TRBV3-1/TRBV3-2
TGTGCCAGCACCCCACGGGGAAGTCGGGGCAGGGGGAGCTCTGGGGCCAACGTCCTGACTTTC
CASTPRGSRGRGSSGANVLTF
>TRBD1|TRBJ2-7|.|TRBV7-9
TGTGCCAGCAGCTCTGGACAGGGGGCTAGCTACGAGCAGTACTTC
CASSSGQGASYEQYF
>.|TRBJ1-1|.|TRBV5-1
TGCGCCAGCAGCTTGGCCCCGGGGAGCACTGAAGCTTTCTTT
CASSLAPGSTEAFF
>TRBD2|TRBJ2-3|few|TRBV7-7
TGTGCTAGCAGCTTAGGGACTAGCGGCACAGATACGCAGTATTTT
CASSLGTSGTDTQYF